Listed here are 28 T cell receptor beta chains from one sample, sequenced in a study of T cells after yellow fever vaccination. TCRdb analysed the 5' RACE reads with MiXCR anew, one entry per CDR3 protein. In the table there are approximately 300,000 distinct CDR3 sequences, approximately 7% of which are singletons. Source: PBMCs, taken about 49 days after the first yellow fever vaccination. Every receptor here comes from a young man who received the YFV17D yellow fever vaccine.

This clonotype was seen only a few times. V is TRBV20-1 and J is TRBJ1-1, with D maybe TRBD1 (5 bases). Germline CDR1 is DFQATT and CDR2 is SNEGSKA (reference sequence). Trimming stripped 1 base from V and 1 base from J, with 10 bases between. CDR3 length equals 14 residues. The CDR3 DNA is TGCAGTGCTAGAGCTCCCGACAGGAACACTGAAGCTTTCTTT. It yields the protein CSARAPDRNTEAFF.

V and J are TRBV12-3 or TRBV12-4 and TRBJ2-7; TRBD2 aligns across 9 bases. V was pared by 3 bases and J by 3 bases, with 3 bases of the junction left unmatched. The CDR3 has 14 residues. CDR3 in amino acids: CASSLASGDYEQYF. DNA of the CDR3: TGTGCCAGCAGTTTGGCTAGCGGGGACTACGAGCAGTACTTC.

This clonotype showed up just a few times. CDR3: CASSQDDRAEAGANVLTF. CDR3 sequence (DNA): TGCGCCAGCAGCCAAGATGACAGGGCGGAGGCTGGGGCCAACGTCCTGACTTTC. The V and J genes are TRBV4-3 and TRBJ2-6; the match to TRBD1 covers 7 bases. CDR1 and CDR2 (germline): LGHNA, YSLEER. The CDR3 is 18 amino acids. Losses at the gene ends were 0 bases for V and 2 bases for J; bases not matched to a gene: 7.

This clonotype was counted between two and nine times. This chain joins TRBV18 and TRBJ1-6; D is unresolved. Germline V CDR1 and CDR2: KGHSH, LQKENI. The germline V and J ends were trimmed by 5 bases and 10 bases, with 21 bases remaining between them. The CDR3 extends over 16 amino acids. CDR3 sequence (DNA): TGTGCCAGCTCAGGCGGCACAGTAGACTTTGGGTCACCCCTCCACTTT. Its translation: CASSGGTVDFGSPLHF.

This clonotype has just a few counts. The chain links TRBV13 to TRBJ2-7; 8 nucleotides agree with TRBD1. Trimming removed 0 bases from V and 7 bases from J; junction bases left unmatched: 11. CDR3 size: 16 residues. The germline V gene encodes CDR1 PRHDT and CDR2 FYEKMQ (reference sequence). The CDR3 DNA reads TGTGCCAGCAGCTTAGGGGCGGGACAGGACCTTTTTGAGCAGTACTTC. Its translation is CASSLGAGQDLFEQYF.

This clonotype was counted between two and nine times. The chain joins TRBV7-8 to TRBJ2-1, with 11 bases aligning to TRBD2. V gave up 4 bases and J gave up 7 bases; unmatched junction bases: 6. The CDR3 is made up of 15 amino acids. Germline CDR1 and CDR2: SGHVS and FQNEAQ. The CDR3 here is CASSSSSGGWNEQFF. The CDR3 DNA reads TGTGCCAGCAGCTCATCTAGCGGGGGGTGGAATGAGCAGTTCTTC.

This chain uses TRBV4-2 with TRBJ1-2, with D hard to call. The germline V and J ends were trimmed by 1 base and 4 bases, with 10 bases remaining between them. CDR3 length equals 14 residues. CDR1 and CDR2 from the germline V gene are LGHNA and YNFKEQ. CDR3 loop: CASSQVDQAYGYTF. Here the CDR3 DNA reads TGTGCCAGCAGCCAAGTTGATCAGGCCTATGGCTACACCTTC.

The genes are TRBV28 and TRBJ2-7, with a tentative D call TRBD1 (6 bases). V lost 6 bases, J lost 3 bases, and 12 bases lay in between. Germline V lookup: CDR1 MDHEN, CDR2 SYDVKM. The CDR3 runs 13 residues. The CDR3: CASRPGQLYEQYF. In DNA, the CDR3 is TGTGCCAGCAGGCCGGGACAACTCTACGAGCAGTACTTC.

A word on this clonotype: Its ends do not fully match the called genes, so a read error is possible. This chain connects TRBV5-1 to TRBJ2-3; no clear D gene. This CDR3 has 12 amino acids. Germline V gene sequence: CDR1 SGHRS, CDR2 YFSETQ. In DNA form, the CDR3 reads TGCGCCAGCACCTTGGGCACAGATACGCAGTATTTT. Translation gives CASTLGTDTQYF.

This clonotype was recorded a few times. This rearrangement joins TRBV7-9 to TRBJ2-7, with TRBD2 matching 7 bases. CDR3 length: 16 amino acids. V dropped 5 bases and J dropped 1; count of bases not matched to a gene: 11. In germline, CDR1 is SEHNR, CDR2 FQNEAQ (reference sequence). CDR3 sequence (DNA): TGTGCCAGCAGCGCTAGAAAGGGCGGGGGATCCTACGAGCAGTACTTC. Translation gives CASSARKGGGSYEQYF.

This clonotype was picked up a small number of times. The chain uses TRBV7-7 and TRBJ1-4; TRBD1 might be the D (6 bases). The CDR3 extends over 15 amino acids. Trimming cost V 6 bases and J 8 bases, with 19 bases left between them. CDR1 and CDR2 from the germline V gene are SSHAT and FNYEAQ (reference sequence). CDR3: CASRWRTGLAEKLFF. The CDR3 DNA reads as TGTGCCAGCAGATGGAGAACAGGGTTGGCGGAAAAACTGTTTTTT.

This sequence joins TRBV7-6 and TRBJ1-5; 8 nucleotides align to TRBD1. CDR1 is SGHVS, CDR2 FNYEAQ, per germline. CDR3 length: 16 residues. Trimming at V came to 5 bases and at J to 1 base, leaving 7 bases not matched to a gene. The CDR3 loop is CASSPRTGTSNQPQHF. The CDR3 DNA follows: TGTGCCAGCAGCCCCAGGACAGGGACGAGCAATCAGCCCCAGCATTTT.

The chain combines TRBV20-1 with TRBJ2-1; 8 bases match TRBD2. The CDR3 contains 15 residues. Per the germline V gene, CDR1 is DFQATT and CDR2 is SNEGSKA (reference sequence). V lost 3 bases and J lost 3; bases outside the gene matches: 7. This chain's CDR3 is CSARASAGGYNEQFF. CDR3 bases: TGCAGTGCTAGGGCCTCTGCGGGGGGCTACAATGAGCAGTTCTTC.

This clonotype was observed many times. This chain joins TRBV18 and TRBJ2-1, with D possibly called TRBD1 or TRBD2 (5 bases each). The V and J ends lost 3 bases and 5 bases respectively, with 8 bases between them. CDR1 KGHSH and CDR2 LQKENI come from the germline V gene. The CDR3 runs to 13 residues. The CDR3 spells CASSPGPNNEQFF. CDR3 nucleotides: TGTGCCAGCTCACCGGGACCAAACAATGAGCAGTTCTTC.

This clonotype showed up many times. The chain has TRBV7-2 and TRBJ2-2; D is ambiguous. The CDR3 length is 12 residues. Germline V gene data show CDR1 as SGHTA and CDR2 as FQGNSA. Trimming left V 5 bases short and J 6 bases short, with 7 bases between. The CDR3 here is CASSRPPGELFF. Written as DNA, the CDR3 is TGTGCCAGCAGCCGCCCCCCCGGGGAGCTGTTTTTT.

V and J are TRBV4-3 and TRBJ2-2; 9 bases line up with TRBD1. Germline loops: CDR1 LGHNA, CDR2 YSLEER. This CDR3 is built from 14 residues. V shed 3 bases, J shed 6 bases, and the junction held 2 bases outside the gene matches. CDR3 bases: TGCGCCAGCAGCCAGGACAGGGGTCCCGGGGAGCTGTTTTTT. Encoded protein: CASSQDRGPGELFF.

In this sample, this clonotype turned up many times. CDR3 amino acids: CASSLRVTQNNEQFF. CDR3 bases: TGTGCCAGCAGTTTAAGAGTCACGCAGAACAATGAGCAGTTCTTC. V gene TRBV27 combines with J gene TRBJ2-1, with D hard to call. From germline, CDR1 is MNHEY and CDR2 SMNVEV (reference sequence). This CDR3 is built from 15 residues. The V and J ends lost 2 bases and 5 bases respectively, with 13 bases between them.

The V gene is TRBV12-3 or TRBV12-4, the J gene TRBJ2-3; 7 bases line up with TRBD2. The CDR3 is made up of 16 amino acids. J was trimmed by 2 bases and V by 5 bases; bases with no gene match: 10. CDR3 in amino acids: CASSPHSSGFTDTQYF. The DNA for the CDR3 is TGTGCCAGCAGTCCGCACTCTAGCGGCTTCACAGATACGCAGTATTTT.

V gene TRBV19 combines with J gene TRBJ2-5; 16 bases fit TRBD2. The CDR3 spans 17 residues. V lost 5 bases to trimming and J lost 1 base; unmatched junction nucleotides: 4. Germline V CDR1 and CDR2: LNHDA, SQIVND (reference sequence). Here the CDR3 DNA reads TGTGCCAGTAGTTCGGGACTAGCGGGGGGGCTCCAAGAGACCCAGTACTTC. Translating it yields CASSSGLAGGLQETQYF.

There are many counts of this clonotype. The chain has TRBV12-3 or TRBV12-4 and TRBJ1-3, with 8 bases that match TRBD1. V was clipped by 5 bases and J by 4 bases; unmatched bases: 10. CDR3 length: 16 amino acids. The chain's CDR3 is CASSLGQGRFGNTIYF. The CDR3 DNA reads as TGTGCCAGCAGTCTCGGACAGGGTCGGTTCGGAAACACCATATATTTT.

This clonotype was seen many times. This chain links TRBV10-3 with TRBJ2-3; 8 bases align to TRBD2. Germline lookup yields CDR1 ENHRY and CDR2 SYGVKD. This CDR3 has 15 amino acids. V shed 4 bases and J 1 base; nucleotides not matched to a gene: 4. This chain's CDR3 is CAISVGGGRTDTQYF. The CDR3 region has the DNA TGTGCCATCAGTGTTGGCGGGGGGCGCACAGATACGCAGTATTTT.

The chain links TRBV2 to TRBJ2-7, with 11 bases fitting TRBD1. The CDR3 length is 17 residues. J lost 5 bases, V lost 2 bases, and 11 bases had no gene match. From germline, CDR1 is SNHLY and CDR2 FYNNEI. The CDR3 DNA is TGTGCCAGCAGTGAACGGACAGGGGGCTTACTCGGCGACGAGCAGTACGTC. Translation gives CASSERTGGLLGDEQYV.

The V and J genes are TRBV12-3 or TRBV12-4 and TRBJ2-4; no definite D call. CDR3 length: 12 residues. The ends were cut back, 2 bases at V and 10 bases at J, with 9 bases in the middle. CDR3 in DNA: TGTGCCAGCAGTTTACTGACCAAAATTCAGTACTTC. It is translated as CASSLLTKIQYF.

The chain is built from TRBV18 and TRBJ2-3; no reliable D call. V lost 0 bases to trimming and J lost 6 bases, with 10 bases between them. The CDR3 length is 14 residues. CDR1 is KGHSH, CDR2 LQKENI, per germline. The CDR3 protein is CASSPPMPSDTQYF. The CDR3, as DNA: TGTGCCAGCTCACCACCGATGCCGTCGGATACGCAGTATTTT.

In its sample, this clonotype was seen a few times. The genes are TRBV5-1 and TRBJ2-5; TRBD1 is a possible D gene (6 bases). Germline V gene lookup returns CDR1 SGHRS and CDR2 YFSETQ. The CDR3 spans 12 residues. The germline V and J ends were trimmed by 6 bases and 3 bases, with 9 bases remaining between them. Here the CDR3 DNA reads TGCGCCAGCACCGAGGGGGAAGAGACCCAGTACTTC. Its protein is CASTEGEETQYF.

This clonotype was detected ten times or more. The chain is built from TRBV5-4 and TRBJ1-5; D uncertain. The CDR3 consists of 13 residues. Deletions cut 5 bases from V and 9 bases from J, with 15 bases between. Germline V gene sequence: CDR1 SGHNT, CDR2 YYREEE (reference sequence). As DNA, the CDR3 is TGTGCCAGCAGACCGGACCGAAGCGGGCCCCAGCATTTT. Its protein is CASRPDRSGPQHF.

The V call is TRBV20-1, the J call TRBJ2-3, with 7 positions matching TRBD1. CDR1 is DFQATT and CDR2 is SNEGSKA in the germline V gene (reference sequence). The length of the CDR3 is 14 residues. The V segment lost 6 bases and the J segment 7 bases; nucleotides outside the gene matches: 13. The CDR3 spells CSATTGDITHTQYF. The CDR3 DNA sequence: TGCAGTGCAACAACAGGGGACATTACTCATACGCAGTATTTT.

This clonotype was recorded a few times. This chain connects TRBV5-1 to TRBJ2-5, with TRBD2 matching 10 bases. Trimming at V came to 1 base and at J to 5 bases, leaving 8 bases not matched to a gene. There are 16 residues in the CDR3. Germline CDR1 reads SGHRS; CDR2 reads YFSETQ. This CDR3 is CASSLWGLARRETQYF. The DNA of the CDR3 is TGCGCCAGCAGCTTGTGGGGACTAGCGAGGAGGGAGACCCAGTACTTC.